This T cell receptor (beta chain) was identified in a study of T-cell reconstitution after alpha-beta-depleted transplantation in children. Preparation of the TCRbeta library involved a method that used unique molecular identifiers. TCRdb ran MiXCR on the PCR reads and lists one entry per CDR3 protein. This table holds hundreds of thousands of distinct CDR3 sequences, around 10% found once. Germline V lookup: CDR1 LGHDT, CDR2 YNNKEL (reference sequence). The CDR3 runs 16 residues. V dropped 1 base and J dropped 0 bases, with 12 bases sitting between them. V usage is TRBV3-1 and J usage is TRBJ1-1; D remains ambiguous. Sample: PBMCs from the stem cell graft donor, taken from the stem cell graft. This clonotype originated in a human donor who donated a stem cell graft to a child with acute lymphoblastic leukemia. The CDR3 loop reads CASSQARRHLNTEAFF. The CDR3, as DNA: TGTGCCAGCAGCCAAGCCCGTAGACACCTGAACACTGAAGCTTTCTTT.